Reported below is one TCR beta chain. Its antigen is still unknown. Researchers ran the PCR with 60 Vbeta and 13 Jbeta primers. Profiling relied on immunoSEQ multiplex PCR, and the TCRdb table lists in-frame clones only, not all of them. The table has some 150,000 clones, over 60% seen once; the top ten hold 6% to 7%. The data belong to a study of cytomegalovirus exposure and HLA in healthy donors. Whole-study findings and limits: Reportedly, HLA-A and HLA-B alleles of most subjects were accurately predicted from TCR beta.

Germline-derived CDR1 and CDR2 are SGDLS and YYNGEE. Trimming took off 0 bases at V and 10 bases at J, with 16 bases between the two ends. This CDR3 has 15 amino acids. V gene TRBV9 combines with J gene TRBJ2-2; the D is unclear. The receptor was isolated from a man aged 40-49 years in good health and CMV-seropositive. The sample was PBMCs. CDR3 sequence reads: CASSVDGSPSEELFF. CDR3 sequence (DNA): TGTGCCAGCAGCGTAGACGGGTCTCCTTCAGAGGAGCTGTTTTTT.